Below are 3 T cell receptor beta chains sequenced from a single sample in a study of CD8 T cells in ankylosing spondylitis. Study-wide findings and caveats: A TCR beta motif of 7 to 9 highly homologous variants seemed to mark ankylosing spondylitis blood.

Each CDR3 protein gets one entry after TCRdb re-called the 5' RACE reads with MiXCR. The data hold 700,000 to 1,000,000 distinct CDR3 sequences, with approximately 12% observed a single time. These TCRs' antigens remain unknown. Sequenced material: blood, either unsorted or a sorted T cell fraction (not recorded which). These TCRs come from a male donor with ankylosing spondylitis.

DNA for the CDR3: TGTGCCAGCAGCACCCAGGGGAACTATGGCTACACCTTC. Protein product: CASSTQGNYGYTF. This sequence joins TRBV7-2 and TRBJ1-2; the D gene is possibly TRBD1 (6 bases). The CDR3 consists of 13 residues. V was clipped by 5 bases and J by 2 bases, with 9 bases between them. The germline V gene has CDR1 SGHTA and CDR2 FQGNSA.

This clonotype has more than one count but fewer than ten. The chain is built from TRBV7-9 and TRBJ2-2, with 7 bases identical to TRBD2. This CDR3 has 14 residues. Germline CDR1 and CDR2: SEHNR and FQNEAQ (reference sequence). J gave up 6 bases and V 5 bases, and 6 bases lay outside the gene matches. CDR3 protein: CASSVRTRAGELFF. CDR3 DNA: TGTGCCAGCAGCGTCCGGACTAGAGCCGGGGAGCTGTTTTTT.

The genes are TRBV18 and TRBJ2-1; the D is unclear. Germline lookup yields CDR1 KGHSH and CDR2 LQKENI. The CDR3 runs to 13 residues. V was shortened by 4 bases and J by 5 bases, with 9 bases between the two germline ends. As DNA, the CDR3 is TGTGCCAGCTCACAAGGGTCCGACAATGAGCAGTTCTTC. It translates to CASSQGSDNEQFF.